A single T cell receptor (beta chain) is shown here with its context. The antigen is unknown. The record originates from a study of cytomegalovirus exposure and HLA in healthy donors. Study-level points and caveats: Equally common other TCR beta chains were less clonally expanded than HLA-associated ones, a later analysis found.

V lost 5 bases to trimming and J lost 8 bases, with 15 bases between them. Germline V gene lookup returns CDR1 LNHNV and CDR2 YYDKDF (reference sequence). The CDR3 extends over 13 amino acids. The primer mix had 60 Vbeta and 13 Jbeta primers. Produced via immunoSEQ multiplex PCR; TCRdb's table is partial and in-frame only. The table lists 150,000 or so clones, over 70% of them singletons, with 2.5% to 3.5% in the top ten. It was healthy bone marrow donors who served as donors. The V gene is TRBV15, the J gene TRBJ1-2; maybe TRBD1 (5 bases). This TCR came from a woman aged 50 to 60 in good health and CMV-seropositive. Sequencing input: PBMCs. Written as DNA, the CDR3 is TGTGCCACCAGCGGGGCCGCGCCCGGGGGCTACACCTTC. Encoded protein: CATSGAAPGGYTF.